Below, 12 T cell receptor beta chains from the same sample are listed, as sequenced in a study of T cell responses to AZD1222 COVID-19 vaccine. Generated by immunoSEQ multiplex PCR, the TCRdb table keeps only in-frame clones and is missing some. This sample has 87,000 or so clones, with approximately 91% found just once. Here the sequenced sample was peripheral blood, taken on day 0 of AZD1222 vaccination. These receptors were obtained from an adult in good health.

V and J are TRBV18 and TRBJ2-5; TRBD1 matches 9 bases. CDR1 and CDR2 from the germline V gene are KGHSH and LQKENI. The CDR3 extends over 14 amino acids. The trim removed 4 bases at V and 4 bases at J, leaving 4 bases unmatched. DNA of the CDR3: TGTGCCAGCTCACTACAGGGGGCTGGAGAGACCCAGTACTTC. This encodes CASSLQGAGETQYF.

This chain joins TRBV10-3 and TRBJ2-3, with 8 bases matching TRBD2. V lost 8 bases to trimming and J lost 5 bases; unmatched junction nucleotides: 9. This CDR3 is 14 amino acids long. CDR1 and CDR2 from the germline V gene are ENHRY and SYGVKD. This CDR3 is CAILNGGAGDTQYF. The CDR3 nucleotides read TGTGCCATCTTAAACGGGGGGGCGGGAGATACGCAGTATTTT.

The CDR3 sequence: CASSSRFTDTQYF. The CDR3 DNA follows: TGTGCCAGCAGCTCACGATTCACAGATACGCAGTATTTT. The V gene is TRBV7-3, the J gene TRBJ2-3; D not resolved. Trimming cost V 4 bases and J 2 bases, with 7 bases left between them. Germline CDR1 reads SGHTA; CDR2 reads FQGTGA. The CDR3 is made up of 13 amino acids.

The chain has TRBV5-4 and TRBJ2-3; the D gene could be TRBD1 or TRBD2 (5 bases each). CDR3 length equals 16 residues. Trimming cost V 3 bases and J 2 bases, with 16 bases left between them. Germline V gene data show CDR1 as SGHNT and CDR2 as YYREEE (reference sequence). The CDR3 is CASSYRDGGTTDTQYF. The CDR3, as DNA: TGTGCCAGCAGCTACCGGGACGGAGGAACCACAGATACGCAGTATTTT.

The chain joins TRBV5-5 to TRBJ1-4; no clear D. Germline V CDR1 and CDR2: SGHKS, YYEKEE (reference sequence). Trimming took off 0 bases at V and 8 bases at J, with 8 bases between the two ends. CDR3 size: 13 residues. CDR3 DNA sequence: TGTGCCAGCAGCTTGGACCCCCCAGAAAAACTGTTTTTT. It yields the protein CASSLDPPEKLFF.

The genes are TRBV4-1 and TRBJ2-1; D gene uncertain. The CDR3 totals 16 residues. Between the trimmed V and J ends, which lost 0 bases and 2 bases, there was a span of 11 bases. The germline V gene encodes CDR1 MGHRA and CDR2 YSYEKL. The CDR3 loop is CASSQDRSPTYNEQFF. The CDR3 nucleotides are TGCGCCAGCAGCCAAGATCGGAGCCCGACCTACAATGAGCAGTTCTTC.

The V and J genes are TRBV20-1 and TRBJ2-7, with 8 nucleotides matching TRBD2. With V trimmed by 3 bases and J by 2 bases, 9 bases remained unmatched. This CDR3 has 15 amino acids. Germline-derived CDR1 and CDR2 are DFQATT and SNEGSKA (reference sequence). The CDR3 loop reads CSASSASGGTYEQYF. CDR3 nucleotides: TGCAGTGCTAGTTCAGCGTCGGGGGGGACCTACGAGCAGTACTTC.

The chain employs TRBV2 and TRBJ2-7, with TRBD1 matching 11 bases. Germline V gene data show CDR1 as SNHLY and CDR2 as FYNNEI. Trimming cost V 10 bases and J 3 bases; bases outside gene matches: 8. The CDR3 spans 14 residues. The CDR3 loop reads CATGQGAIDYEQYF. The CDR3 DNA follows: TGTGCCACTGGACAGGGGGCTATTGACTACGAGCAGTACTTC.

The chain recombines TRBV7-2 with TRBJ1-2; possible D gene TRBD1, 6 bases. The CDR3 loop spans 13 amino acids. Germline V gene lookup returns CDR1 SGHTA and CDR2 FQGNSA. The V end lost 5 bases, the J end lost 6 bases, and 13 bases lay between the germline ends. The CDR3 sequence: CASSPAGADGYTF. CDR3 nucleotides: TGTGCCAGCAGCCCGGCAGGGGCGGATGGCTACACCTTC.

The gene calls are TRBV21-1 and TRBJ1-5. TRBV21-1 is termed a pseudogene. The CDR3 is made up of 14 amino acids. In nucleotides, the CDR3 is TGTGCCAGCAGCTGTGCCAATAGCAATCAGCCCCAGCATTTT. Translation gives CASSCANSNQPQHF.

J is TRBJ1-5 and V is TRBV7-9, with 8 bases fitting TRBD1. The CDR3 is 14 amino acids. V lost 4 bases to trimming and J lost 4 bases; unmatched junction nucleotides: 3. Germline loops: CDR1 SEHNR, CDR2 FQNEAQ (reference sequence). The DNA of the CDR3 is TGTGCCAGCAGCTCGGACAGGGTTAATCAGCCCCAGCATTTT. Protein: CASSSDRVNQPQHF.

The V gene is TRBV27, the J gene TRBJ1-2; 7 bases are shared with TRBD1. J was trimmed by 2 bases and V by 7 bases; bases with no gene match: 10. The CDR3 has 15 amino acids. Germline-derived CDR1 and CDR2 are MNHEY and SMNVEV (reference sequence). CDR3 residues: CASKTYTGVNYGYTF. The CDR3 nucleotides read TGTGCCAGCAAAACCTATACAGGGGTAAACTATGGCTACACCTTC.